These 23 T cell receptor beta chains were sequenced from one sample in a study of blood T cell repertoires in COVID-19. Method: immunoSEQ multiplex PCR; TCRdb's copy keeps in-frame clones and lacks some. The repertoire holds over 120,000 clones, with 87% as singletons. The sample comprised peripheral blood. Every receptor here comes from a woman aged 50 to 60 with acute or convalescent COVID-19.

The chain combines TRBV6-1 with TRBJ1-1, with D possibly matching TRBD1 (5 bases). Germline V gene lookup returns CDR1 MNHNS and CDR2 SASEGT. The CDR3 runs to 14 residues. V dropped 2 bases and J dropped 5 bases, with 12 bases sitting between them. The CDR3 DNA sequence: TGTGCCAGCAGTGAATTTCAGGGTGTTACTGAAGCTTTCTTT. It specifies CASSEFQGVTEAFF.

The chain is built from TRBV28 and TRBJ1-5, with D possibly being TRBD1 (6 bases). V was trimmed by 8 bases and J by 6 bases, leaving 17 bases between them. CDR3 length: 14 amino acids. From germline, CDR1 is MDHEN and CDR2 SYDVKM. DNA for the CDR3: TGTGCCAGCGGTCCAACAGGGTCACGTCAGCCCCAGCATTTT. Encoded protein: CASGPTGSRQPQHF.

The genes are TRBV7-3 and TRBJ2-5, with unresolved D. Germline CDR1 and CDR2: SGHTA and FQGTGA. This CDR3 spans 16 amino acids. The V gene lost 5 bases and the J gene lost 3 bases, with 19 bases spanning the gap. The CDR3, as DNA: TGTGCCAGCAGCCCTTTTTCACAGCTAAAGGAAGAGACCCAGTACTTC. Its protein is CASSPFSQLKEETQYF.

The chain carries TRBV19 and TRBJ1-1, with 8 bases aligning to TRBD1. Germline lookup yields CDR1 LNHDA and CDR2 SQIVND (reference sequence). V trimming: 3 bases; J trimming: 5 bases; junction bases outside the gene matches: 17. This CDR3 is 18 amino acids long. The CDR3 here is CASSIFPRGTGGWTEAFF. In DNA form, the CDR3 reads TGTGCCAGTAGTATTTTCCCAAGAGGAACAGGGGGGTGGACTGAAGCTTTCTTT.

V usage is TRBV7-7 and J usage is TRBJ2-3; 9 bases fit TRBD2. Germline CDR1 and CDR2: SSHAT and FNYEAQ (reference sequence). The CDR3 has 15 residues. V was clipped by 3 bases and J by 2 bases; unmatched bases: 3. The CDR3 region is CASSLTSGPTDTQYF. In DNA form, the CDR3 reads TGTGCCAGCAGCTTGACTAGCGGACCCACAGATACGCAGTATTTT.

This sequence joins TRBV9 and TRBJ2-3; no reliable D call. The CDR3 is made up of 14 amino acids. Per the germline V gene, CDR1 is SGDLS and CDR2 is YYNGEE. V was shortened by 0 bases and J by 2 bases, with 7 bases between the two germline ends. DNA for the CDR3: TGTGCCAGCAGCGTAGTCGACTCCACAGATACGCAGTATTTT. This gives the protein CASSVVDSTDTQYF. The full variable domain, its missing parts supplied by reference TRBV9 and TRBJ2-3, is DSGVTQTPKHLITATGQRVTLRCSPRSGDLSVYWYQQSLDQGLQFLIQYYNGEERAKGNILERFSAQQFPDLHSELNLSSLELGDSALYFCASSVVDSTDTQYFGPGTRLTVL.

This clone was recorded once. V gene TRBV24-1 combines with J gene TRBJ2-1, with 13 bases aligning to TRBD2. Germline CDR1 reads KGHDR; CDR2 reads SFDVKD. V lost 2 bases to trimming and J lost 5 bases; unmatched junction nucleotides: 5. The CDR3 has 17 amino acids. The CDR3 region has the DNA TGTGCCACCAGTGATTCTCGGACTAGCGGGAGCAACAATGAGCAGTTCTTC. Its translation: CATSDSRTSGSNNEQFF.

The chain employs TRBV7-3 and TRBJ2-2; a possible D gene is TRBD2 (6 bases). V was trimmed by 6 bases and J by 0 bases, leaving 8 bases between them. This CDR3 is 14 amino acids long. From germline, CDR1 is SGHTA and CDR2 FQGTGA. This CDR3 is CASRLASNTGELFF. The DNA for the CDR3 is TGTGCCAGCAGACTAGCCTCGAACACCGGGGAGCTGTTTTTT.

The V and J genes are TRBV6-5 and TRBJ2-7; 9 nucleotides match TRBD1. This CDR3 spans 15 amino acids. Germline lookup yields CDR1 MNHEY and CDR2 SVGAGI. J was trimmed by 4 bases and V by 10 bases; bases with no gene match: 14. CDR3 in amino acids: CATTRGGTGSYEQYF. CDR3 in DNA: TGTGCCACTACCCGAGGAGGGACAGGGTCATACGAGCAGTACTTC.

The chain has TRBV10-3 and TRBJ1-1; the D gene is possibly TRBD1 (6 bases). CDR1 is ENHRY and CDR2 is SYGVKD in the germline V gene. V lost 6 bases to trimming and J lost 7 bases, with 18 bases between them. This CDR3 is built from 14 residues. Here the CDR3 DNA reads TGTGCCATCAGAGAGGACAGACTAGACGGTGAAGCTTTCTTT. Translated, it gives CAIREDRLDGEAFF.

This chain's CDR3 is CASSGTPGQETGANVLTF. The CDR3 region has the DNA TGTGCCAGCAGCGGGACGCCGGGACAGGAAACCGGGGCCAACGTCCTGACTTTC. The rearrangement links TRBV28 to TRBJ2-6, with TRBD1 matching over 8 bases. V dropped 6 bases and J dropped 4; count of bases not matched to a gene: 14. The CDR3 sequence is 18 residues long. CDR1 and CDR2 (germline): MDHEN, SYDVKM.

This clone was seen more than once but under ten times. This chain joins TRBV15 and TRBJ2-7; no clear D gene. CDR1 LNHNV and CDR2 YYDKDF come from the germline V gene (reference sequence). The CDR3 has 18 amino acids. V lost 0 bases and J lost 0, with 18 bases in between. In nucleotides, the CDR3 is TGTGCCACCAGCAGAGATCGTGGTCGGCACCCGGGCTCCTACGAGCAGTACTTC. It yields the protein CATSRDRGRHPGSYEQYF.

This chain joins TRBV7-3 and TRBJ2-7, with 8 bases identical to TRBD1. The CDR3 contains 15 residues. Trimming took 1 base from V and 5 from J; bases not matched to a gene: 7. Germline lookup yields CDR1 SGHTA and CDR2 FQGTGA. The CDR3 DNA sequence: TGTGCCAGCAGCTTAAGCCCGACAGGGGACCACGAGCAGTACTTC. Translating it yields CASSLSPTGDHEQYF.

This clone has a single count. V gene TRBV5-6 combines with J gene TRBJ1-1, with D hard to call. The V end lost 1 base, the J end lost 2 bases, and 9 bases lay between the germline ends. The CDR3 runs to 14 residues. From germline, CDR1 is SGHDT and CDR2 YYEEEE. CDR3 sequence reads: CASSLRFLNTEAFF. CDR3 sequence (DNA): TGTGCCAGCAGCTTGCGGTTTTTAAACACTGAAGCTTTCTTT.

This clone was observed a single time. The DNA for the CDR3 is TGCGCCAGCAGCCAAAGGGGTAATCATGAGCAGTTCTTC. Its protein product is CASSQRGNHEQFF. The chain links TRBV4-1 to TRBJ2-1, with a weak D call TRBD1 (5 bases). CDR1 is MGHRA, CDR2 YSYEKL, per germline. V was cut by 2 bases and J by 8 bases, with 10 bases left in between. The CDR3 loop spans 13 amino acids.

V is TRBV30 and J is TRBJ2-1; D unclear. Germline V gene lookup returns CDR1 GTSNPN and CDR2 SVGIG (reference sequence). Trimming shortened V by 0 bases and J by 10 bases, and 13 bases separated the two germline ends. This CDR3 is built from 13 residues. The CDR3 loop reads CAWSVQKVWEQFF. The CDR3 nucleotides are TGTGCCTGGAGTGTACAAAAAGTTTGGGAGCAGTTCTTC.

CDR3 region: CASGVAGIGANVLTF. The CDR3 DNA follows: TGTGCCAGCGGAGTAGCGGGGATCGGGGCCAACGTCCTGACTTTC. The chain joins TRBV6-5 to TRBJ2-6; 8 positions agree with TRBD2. The CDR3 extends over 15 amino acids. The V segment lost 8 bases and the J segment 4 bases; nucleotides outside the gene matches: 7. Germline V gives CDR1 MNHEY, CDR2 SVGAGI.

This clone was picked up one time. The chain recombines TRBV2 with TRBJ2-2; tentatively, D is TRBD1 (5 bases). CDR3 length: 17 residues. CDR1 SNHLY and CDR2 FYNNEI come from the germline V gene. Trimming took 7 bases from V and 5 from J, leaving 23 bases between them. The chain's CDR3 is CASIKSMVRAGTGELFF. DNA of the CDR3: TGTGCCAGCATTAAGTCAATGGTCAGGGCCGGGACCGGGGAGCTGTTTTTT.

The chain employs TRBV11-2 and TRBJ2-7; the D gene is possibly TRBD2 (7 bases). The V and J ends lost 5 bases and 2 bases respectively, with 13 bases between them. The CDR3 is 14 residues long. The V gene's germline CDR1 is SGHAT and CDR2 FQNNGV. The CDR3 bases are TGTGCCAGCAGCGACGGGGAGGGGGCCTACGAGCAGTACTTC. The encoded protein is CASSDGEGAYEQYF.

This chain uses TRBV27 with TRBJ2-3; 10 bases agree with TRBD2. Germline CDR1 and CDR2: MNHEY and SMNVEV (reference sequence). V was pared by 6 bases and J by 3 bases, with 0 bases of the junction left unmatched. This CDR3 comprises 13 residues. The chain's CDR3 is CASRTSGTDTQYF. CDR3 coding DNA: TGTGCCAGCAGGACTAGCGGGACAGATACGCAGTATTTT.

The chain recombines TRBV2 with TRBJ2-5; no reliable D call. The V end lost 1 base, the J end lost 7 bases, and 13 bases lay between the germline ends. The CDR3 is 14 residues long. Germline V gene data show CDR1 as SNHLY and CDR2 as FYNNEI. CDR3 sequence: CASSEGGGGTTQYF. CDR3 nucleotides: TGTGCCAGCAGTGAAGGCGGTGGTGGAACGACCCAGTACTTC.

This chain connects TRBV6-1 to TRBJ2-1; 10 nucleotides match TRBD2. The V gene end was trimmed by 4 bases and the J gene end by 0 bases; junction bases not matched to a gene: 3. Germline assignment: CDR1 MNHNS and CDR2 SASEGT. The CDR3 extends over 16 amino acids. The CDR3 coding sequence is TGTGCCAGCAGTGCACTAGCGGGGAGCTCCTACAATGAGCAGTTCTTC. Translation gives CASSALAGSSYNEQFF.

The chain combines TRBV30 with TRBJ2-3; maybe TRBD1 (5 bases). The CDR3 contains 15 residues. The germline V and J ends were trimmed by 3 bases and 2 bases, with 15 bases remaining between them. Germline values: CDR1 GTSNPN, CDR2 SVGIG (reference sequence). CDR3: CAWSEGADLTDTQYF. Written as DNA, the CDR3 is TGTGCCTGGAGCGAAGGGGCGGACCTCACAGATACGCAGTATTTT. Filled out from reference TRBV30 and TRBJ2-3, the complete variable domain reads SQTIHQWPATLVQPVGSPLSLECTVEGTSNPNLYWYRQAAGRGLQLLFYSVGIGQISSEVPQNLSASRPQDRQFILSSKKLLLSDSGFYLCAWSEGADLTDTQYFGPGTRLTVL.